What follows are 6 T cell receptor beta chains derived from one specimen sequenced in a study of cytomegalovirus exposure and HLA in healthy donors. The PCR ran on 60 Vbeta and 13 Jbeta primers. The repertoire was sequenced with immunoSEQ multiplex PCR; TCRdb's copy has only in-frame clones and lacks some. The sample holds approximately 160,000 clones; approximately 80% are singletons and the top ten take less than 9%. What was sequenced was PBMCs. The receptor source for this set is a male donor in good health and CMV-seropositive.

The chain is built from TRBV2 and TRBJ1-6, with 9 positions matching TRBD1. The CDR3 is made up of 13 amino acids. Trimming removed 6 bases from V and 7 bases from J; junction bases left unmatched: 1. CDR1 is SNHLY and CDR2 is FYNNEI in the germline V gene. The CDR3 DNA reads as TGTGCCAGCAGGGGGACAGGGAATTCACCCCTCCACTTT. Protein sequence: CASRGTGNSPLHF.

J is TRBJ2-1 and V is TRBV9; 7 nucleotides line up with TRBD2. V shed 4 bases and J 2 bases; nucleotides not matched to a gene: 6. The V gene's germline CDR1 is SGDLS and CDR2 YYNGEE. The CDR3 sequence is 15 residues long. CDR3 loop: CASSLRGGAYNEQFF. The CDR3 nucleotides are TGTGCCAGCAGCCTCCGTGGGGGGGCCTACAATGAGCAGTTCTTC. Supplemented by reference TRBV9 and TRBJ2-1, the full variable domain reads DSGVTQTPKHLITATGQRVTLRCSPRSGDLSVYWYQQSLDQGLQFLIQYYNGEERAKGNILERFSAQQFPDLHSELNLSSLELGDSALYFCASSLRGGAYNEQFFGPGTRLTVL.

The genes are TRBV5-4 and TRBJ2-3; a possible D gene is TRBD2 (5 bases). With 7 bases removed from V and 4 bases from J, the gap between germline ends came to 16 bases. The CDR3 has 14 amino acids. Germline-derived CDR1 and CDR2 are SGHNT and YYREEE (reference sequence). The chain's CDR3 is CASRNPTGSDTQYF. CDR3 nucleotide sequence: TGTGCCAGCCGAAACCCGACGGGGTCAGATACGCAGTATTTT.

The chain employs TRBV28 and TRBJ2-1, with 8 positions matching TRBD1. The ends lost 5 bases at V and 7 bases at J; junction bases unmatched: 7. The CDR3 spans 14 residues. Per the germline V gene, CDR1 is MDHEN and CDR2 is SYDVKM. The CDR3 sequence is CASSEGDRGNEQFF. For the CDR3, the DNA is TGTGCCAGCAGTGAGGGCGACAGGGGAAATGAGCAGTTCTTC.

This clone was detected only once. V gene TRBV10-3 combines with J gene TRBJ2-1; tentatively, D is TRBD2 (5 bases). The V end was cut by 10 bases, the J end by 8 bases, with 18 bases between. The germline CDR1 and CDR2 sequences are ENHRY and SYGVKD. This CDR3 spans 13 amino acids. CDR3 sequence (DNA): TGTGCCACCTCGCGGGTAGAGGAGGATGAGCAGTTCTTC. Translated, it gives CATSRVEEDEQFF.

The chain is built from TRBV30 and TRBJ2-7, with 8 positions matching TRBD1. The CDR3 runs 15 residues. The germline gives CDR1 GTSNPN, CDR2 SVGIG (reference sequence). The V segment lost 2 bases and the J segment 4 bases; nucleotides outside the gene matches: 10. CDR3 residues: CAWSLTRDRSYEQYF. CDR3 sequence (DNA): TGTGCCTGGAGTCTTACCCGGGACAGGTCTTACGAGCAGTACTTC.